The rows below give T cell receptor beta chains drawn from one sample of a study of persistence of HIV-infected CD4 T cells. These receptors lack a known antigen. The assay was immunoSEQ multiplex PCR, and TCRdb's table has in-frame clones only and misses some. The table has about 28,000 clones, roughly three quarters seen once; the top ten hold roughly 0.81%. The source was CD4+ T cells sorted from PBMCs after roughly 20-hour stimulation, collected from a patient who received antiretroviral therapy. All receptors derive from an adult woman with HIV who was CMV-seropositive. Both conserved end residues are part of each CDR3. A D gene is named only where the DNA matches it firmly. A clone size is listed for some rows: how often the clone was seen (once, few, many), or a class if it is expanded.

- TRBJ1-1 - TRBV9 CASSAGAGNTEAFF TGTGCCAGCAGCGCGGGGGCGGGGAACACTGAAGCTTTCTTT
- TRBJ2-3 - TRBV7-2 CASSRLTDTQYF TGTGCCAGCAGCCGACTGACAGATACGCAGTATTTT
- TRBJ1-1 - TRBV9 CASSVDQGNTEAFF TGTGCCAGCAGCGTAGATCAGGGGAACACTGAAGCTTTCTTT
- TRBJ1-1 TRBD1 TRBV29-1 CSVGQGLNTEAFF TGCAGCGTAGGACAGGGGCTGAACACTGAAGCTTTCTTT
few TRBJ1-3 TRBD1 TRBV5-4 CASSFGQGTGNTIYF TGTGCCAGCAGCTTTGGACAGGGGACTGGAAACACCATATATTTT
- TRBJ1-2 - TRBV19 CASTPGQGRLGTGGYTF TGTGCCAGTACTCCGGGACAAGGGCGCCTCGGGACGGGTGGCTACACCTTC
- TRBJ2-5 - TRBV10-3 CAISESGGETQYF TGTGCCATCAGTGAGTCCGGGGGAGAGACCCAGTACTTC
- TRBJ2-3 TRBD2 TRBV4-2 CASSQVRGTSRDTQYF TGTGCCAGCAGCCAAGTAAGGGGGACTAGCAGGGATACGCAGTATTTT
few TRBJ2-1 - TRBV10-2 CASSPVHEQFF TGCGCCAGCAGTCCCGTCCATGAGCAGTTCTTC
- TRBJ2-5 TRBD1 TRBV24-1 CATSDMTGGVERQTQYF TGTGCCACCAGTGATATGACAGGGGGCGTTGAGCGACAGACCCAGTACTTC
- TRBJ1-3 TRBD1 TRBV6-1 CASSETRPTGLGGNTIYF TGTGCCAGCAGTGAAACCCGCCCGACAGGGCTAGGTGGAAACACCATATATTTT
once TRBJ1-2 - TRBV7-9 CASSFRENYGYTF TGTGCCAGCAGCTTTCGGGAGAACTATGGCTACACCTTC
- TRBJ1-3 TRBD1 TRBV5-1 CASSSRDRGNTIYF TGCGCCAGCAGCAGCCGGGACAGAGGAAACACCATATATTTT
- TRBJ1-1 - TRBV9 CASSVGTIEQAFF TGTGCCAGCAGCGTGGGGACAATTGAACAAGCTTTCTTT
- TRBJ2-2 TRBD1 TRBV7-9 CASIQGAANTGELFF TGTGCCAGCATTCAGGGGGCAGCGAACACCGGGGAGCTGTTTTTT
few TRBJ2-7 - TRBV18 CASSPPLLDRMEQYF TGTGCCAGCTCACCACCCCTACTCGACAGGATGGAGCAGTACTTC
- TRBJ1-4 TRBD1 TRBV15 CATSRVSGQGLREKLFF TGTGCCACCAGCAGAGTTTCTGGACAGGGCCTTCGGGAAAAACTGTTTTTT
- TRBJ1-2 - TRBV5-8 CASSSEHYGYTF TGTGCCAGCAGCTCCGAGCACTATGGCTACACCTTC
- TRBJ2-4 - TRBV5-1 CASSEKNIQYF TGCGCCAGTTCAGAGAAAAACATTCAGTACTTC